The 28 T cell receptor beta chains given below trace back to one sample, sequenced in a study of PD-1 blockade in classical Hodgkin lymphoma. Time point indicated: cycle 4 day 1 (C4D1), after less than seven weeks of nivolumab. Relapses following autologous stem cell transplantation were seen in all patients, with brentuximab vedotin exposure varying. Some clones are missing from TCRdb's copy, which holds only in-frame ones; the method was immunoSEQ multiplex PCR. In the table there are 19,000 or so clones, approximately 85% of which are singletons. The sequencing used peripheral blood mononuclear cells (PBMCs), collected before the fourth cycle of nivolumab. All receptors derive from a human donor with classical Hodgkin lymphoma.

Only one count was recorded for this clone. The chain carries TRBV18 and TRBJ2-7; D is unclear. The CDR3 covers 13 residues. Germline V gene data show CDR1 as KGHSH and CDR2 as LQKENI. V lost 3 bases to trimming and J lost 5 bases, with 11 bases between them. CDR3 protein: CASSPGPQHEQYF. The CDR3 coding sequence is TGTGCCAGCTCACCCGGACCCCAGCACGAGCAGTACTTC.

The rearrangement uses TRBV27 and TRBJ2-7; tentative D call: TRBD1 (6 bases). Germline assignment: CDR1 MNHEY and CDR2 SMNVEV (reference sequence). V lost 9 bases to trimming and J lost 4 bases, with 19 bases between them. The CDR3 extends over 14 amino acids. The CDR3 DNA reads as TGTGCCAGTGGCCTGGGTACAGGGAATTACGAGCAGTACTTC. Its protein is CASGLGTGNYEQYF.

The chain is built from TRBV5-1 and TRBJ2-3, with no clear D. Germline loops: CDR1 SGHRS, CDR2 YFSETQ. V lost 0 bases and J 6 bases, leaving 11 bases between the germline ends. The CDR3 is 14 amino acids. CDR3 loop: CASSLATVGDTQYF. The DNA for the CDR3 is TGCGCCAGCAGCTTGGCTACGGTCGGCGATACGCAGTATTTT.

The V gene is TRBV5-5, the J gene TRBJ1-1, with 7 bases fitting TRBD1. Per germline, CDR1 SGHKS and CDR2 YYEKEE (reference sequence). The CDR3 spans 15 residues. The V gene end was trimmed by 4 bases and the J gene end by 0 bases; junction bases not matched to a gene: 6. The CDR3 DNA follows: TGTGCCAGCAGCCCAACGACAGGGTTGAACACTGAAGCTTTCTTT. Its protein product is CASSPTTGLNTEAFF.

The chain is built from TRBV7-3 and TRBJ2-6; a possible D gene is TRBD1 (5 bases). Germline-derived CDR1 and CDR2 are SGHTA and FQGTGA. The CDR3 covers 16 residues. Trimming removed 6 bases at V and 2 bases at J, with 14 bases between. DNA of the CDR3: TGTGCCAGCAGACCTGGGGCAGGGACTGGGGCCAACGTCCTGACTTTC. Translation gives CASRPGAGTGANVLTF. Based on the CDR3 plus reference TRBV7-3 and TRBJ2-6, the full variable domain is GAGVSQTPSNKVTEKGKYVELRCDPISGHTALYWYRQSLGQGPEFLIYFQGTGAADDSGLPNDRFFAVRPEGSVSTLKIQRTERGDSAVYLCASRPGAGTGANVLTFGAGSRLTVL.

This clone has just a few counts. The chain links TRBV5-5 to TRBJ1-2; D is perhaps TRBD1 (6 bases). The length of the CDR3 is 14 residues. Trimming took 4 bases from V and 0 from J, leaving 10 bases between them. CDR1 SGHKS and CDR2 YYEKEE come from the germline V gene (reference sequence). The CDR3 DNA reads as TGTGCCAGCAGCACCGGGACAACTAACTATGGCTACACCTTC. It encodes CASSTGTTNYGYTF.

The chain uses TRBV29-1 and TRBJ2-3; no reliable D call. The CDR3 length is 11 residues. The ends were cut back, 5 bases at V and 0 bases at J, with 3 bases in the middle. In germline, CDR1 is SQVTM, CDR2 ANQGSEA. CDR3 region: CSVRSTDTQYF. The CDR3 coding sequence is TGCAGCGTTAGAAGCACAGATACGCAGTATTTT.

J is TRBJ2-1 and V is TRBV7-6; 8 bases align to TRBD1. Germline values: CDR1 SGHVS, CDR2 FNYEAQ. This CDR3 is built from 15 residues. The junction had 3 bases not matched to a gene; V was cut back by 1 base and J by 4 bases. CDR3 in DNA: TGTGCCAGCAGCTTAGAGACAGGGGCGTACAATGAGCAGTTCTTC. Amino acid sequence: CASSLETGAYNEQFF. Looking up the rest from reference TRBV7-6 and TRBJ2-1 gives the full variable domain: GAGVSQSPRYKVTKRGQDVALRCDPISGHVSLYWYRQALGQGPEFLTYFNYEAQQDKSGLPNDRFSAERPEGSISTLTIQRTEQRDSAMYRCASSLETGAYNEQFFGPGTRLTVL.

The chain has TRBV27 and TRBJ1-2; 9 bases line up with TRBD1. This CDR3 comprises 18 residues. V trimming: 5 bases; J trimming: 5 bases; junction bases outside the gene matches: 18. Germline assignment: CDR1 MNHEY and CDR2 SMNVEV (reference sequence). DNA for the CDR3: TGTGCCAGCAGTCCCCATGAACAGGGGGCCGGATCGCGTTATGGCTACACCTTC. Amino acid sequence: CASSPHEQGAGSRYGYTF.

The V call is TRBV5-1, the J call TRBJ1-3; D is possibly TRBD1 (5 bases). This CDR3 has 15 residues. Germline CDR1 is SGHRS and CDR2 is YFSETQ. The germline V and J ends were trimmed by 3 bases and 6 bases, with 16 bases remaining between them. CDR3 protein: CASSSERDGKNTIYF. CDR3 DNA sequence: TGCGCCAGCAGCTCTGAAAGGGACGGGAAAAACACCATATATTTT.

The chain uses TRBV5-1 and TRBJ2-3; 10 bases are a match to TRBD1. CDR1 SGHRS and CDR2 YFSETQ come from the germline V gene. Trimming cost V 4 bases and J 5 bases; bases outside gene matches: 7. The CDR3 totals 15 residues. CDR3 protein: CASSLSGTGEDTQYF. CDR3 bases: TGCGCCAGCAGCCTATCCGGGACAGGGGAAGATACGCAGTATTTT.

V gene TRBV7-3 combines with J gene TRBJ1-5, with 7 nucleotides matching TRBD1. CDR3 length: 15 residues. Germline V gene lookup returns CDR1 SGHTA and CDR2 FQGTGA. J was trimmed by 6 bases and V by 2 bases; bases with no gene match: 7. The CDR3 loop reads CASSLEGGALQPQHF. DNA for the CDR3: TGTGCCAGCAGCTTAGAAGGGGGCGCGCTTCAGCCCCAGCATTTT.

The genes are TRBV5-4 and TRBJ2-3, with unresolved D. CDR1 and CDR2 from the germline V gene are SGHNT and YYREEE (reference sequence). The CDR3 has 13 amino acids. V was cut by 0 bases and J by 2 bases, with 4 bases left in between. This chain's CDR3 is CASSLATTDTQYF. CDR3 nucleotide sequence: TGTGCCAGCAGCTTGGCGACCACAGATACGCAGTATTTT.

The chain recombines TRBV7-2 with TRBJ2-5; TRBD2 might be the D (6 bases). Deletions cut 4 bases from V and 4 bases from J, with 13 bases between. The CDR3 contains 14 residues. The germline gives CDR1 SGHTA, CDR2 FQGNSA. The CDR3 loop reads CASSSREFGETQYF. The DNA of the CDR3 is TGTGCCAGCAGCTCGCGGGAATTTGGAGAGACCCAGTACTTC.

This clone showed up just once. The V and J genes are TRBV4-3 and TRBJ2-7; no definite D call. This CDR3 comprises 13 residues. V was shortened by 1 base and J by 4 bases, with 8 bases between the two germline ends. Germline V gives CDR1 LGHNA, CDR2 YSLEER. CDR3 residues: CASSQALLYEQYF. The CDR3 bases are TGCGCCAGCAGCCAAGCGCTTCTTTACGAGCAGTACTTC.

The chain uses TRBV6-1 and TRBJ2-2, with D hard to call. The CDR3 extends over 15 amino acids. Trimming cost V 6 bases and J 2 bases, with 13 bases left between them. Germline CDR1 reads MNHNS; CDR2 reads SASEGT. The CDR3 loop is CASSPRTDNTGELFF. CDR3 bases: TGTGCCAGCAGCCCAAGGACGGACAACACCGGGGAGCTGTTTTTT.

The gene calls are TRBV5-1 and TRBJ2-2; D is unresolved. Germline V gene sequence: CDR1 SGHRS, CDR2 YFSETQ. The CDR3 runs 16 residues. Trimming took off 2 bases at V and 3 bases at J, with 14 bases between the two ends. The CDR3 is CASSFDRARYTGELFF. CDR3 DNA: TGCGCCAGCAGCTTCGATAGGGCCCGGTACACCGGGGAGCTGTTTTTT. Using reference TRBV5-1 and TRBJ2-2 for the parts outside the CDR3, the full variable domain is KAGVTQTPRYLIKTRGQQVTLSCSPISGHRSVSWYQQTPGQGLQFLFEYFSETQRNKGNFPGRFSGRQFSNSRSEMNVSTLELGDSALYLCASSFDRARYTGELFFGEGSRLTVL.

This clone was detected a few times. This chain uses TRBV5-5 with TRBJ1-3; the match to TRBD1 covers 8 bases. J gave up 4 bases and V 3 bases, and 12 bases lay outside the gene matches. This CDR3 comprises 17 residues. CDR1 and CDR2 from the germline V gene are SGHKS and YYEKEE (reference sequence). The CDR3 DNA reads as TGTGCCAGCAGCTCGAGGACAGGGTCGGAATTGGGAAACACCATATATTTT. It yields the protein CASSSRTGSELGNTIYF.

J is TRBJ1-2 and V is TRBV4-3; TRBD1 matches at 9 bases. The length of the CDR3 is 18 residues. Trimming took 1 base from V and 3 from J; bases not matched to a gene: 12. Per germline, CDR1 LGHNA and CDR2 YSLEER. CDR3 DNA: TGCGCCAGCAGCCAAGCCCCGGGACAGGGTATTAGCTACTATGGCTACACCTTC. It yields the protein CASSQAPGQGISYYGYTF.

The chain links TRBV7-9 to TRBJ1-4, with D possibly matching TRBD1 (6 bases). Trimming removed 4 bases from V and 3 bases from J, with 9 bases in between. The CDR3 is 14 amino acids. Per germline, CDR1 SEHNR and CDR2 FQNEAQ (reference sequence). The CDR3 region is CASSSQGANEKLFF. In DNA, the CDR3 is TGTGCCAGCAGCTCACAGGGAGCTAATGAAAAACTGTTTTTT.

The CDR3 DNA reads TGTGCCAGCAGAGACTGGACAGACTACGAGCAGTACTTC. Translation: CASRDWTDYEQYF. The V and J genes are TRBV6-5 and TRBJ2-7; D is possibly TRBD1 (6 bases). The CDR3 is 13 residues long. Per germline, CDR1 MNHEY and CDR2 SVGAGI. V was trimmed by 6 bases and J by 3 bases, leaving 12 bases between them.

V and J are TRBV5-4 and TRBJ2-5; 7 nucleotides match TRBD1. CDR1 and CDR2 from the germline V gene are SGHNT and YYREEE (reference sequence). The CDR3 contains 15 residues. J lost 4 bases, V lost 1 base, and 7 bases had no gene match. The CDR3, as DNA: TGTGCCAGCAGCTTGTCGAAGGGGGCTCTAGAGACCCAGTACTTC. Its protein product is CASSLSKGALETQYF.

The rearrangement joins TRBV12-5 to TRBJ2-1; D is possibly TRBD1 (6 bases). Germline V gives CDR1 LGHNT, CDR2 FRNRAP. Between the trimmed V and J ends, which lost 0 bases and 5 bases, there was a span of 11 bases. The CDR3 length is 15 residues. CDR3 residues: CASGLVQGKDNEQFF. CDR3 DNA: TGTGCTAGTGGTTTGGTACAGGGAAAGGACAATGAGCAGTTCTTC.

The gene calls are TRBV6-1 and TRBJ2-5; TRBD1 matches at 9 bases. The CDR3 loop spans 15 amino acids. V was clipped by 6 bases and J by 4 bases; unmatched bases: 9. Germline values: CDR1 MNHNS, CDR2 SASEGT. The DNA of the CDR3 is TGTGCCAGCAGGACCGGGACAGGGCTTGGAGAGACCCAGTACTTC. Its protein is CASRTGTGLGETQYF.

This clone was recorded a few times. The chain links TRBV30 to TRBJ2-1; the D gene is possibly TRBD1 (5 bases). The CDR3 totals 13 residues. CDR1 GTSNPN and CDR2 SVGIG come from the germline V gene (reference sequence). V lost 2 bases and J lost 7, with 12 bases in between. Here the CDR3 DNA reads TGTGCCTGGAGTTTCCAGGGCCGAAATGAGCAGTTCTTC. Translating gives CAWSFQGRNEQFF. The variable domain in full, with the rest retrieved from reference TRBV30 and TRBJ2-1, is SQTIHQWPATLVQPVGSPLSLECTVEGTSNPNLYWYRQAAGRGLQLLFYSVGIGQISSEVPQNLSASRPQDRQFILSSKKLLLSDSGFYLCAWSFQGRNEQFFGPGTRLTVL.

This sequence joins TRBV19 and TRBJ2-3, with D perhaps TRBD2 (6 bases). V was pared by 8 bases and J by 2 bases, with 17 bases between. Per the germline V gene, CDR1 is LNHDA and CDR2 is SQIVND (reference sequence). The CDR3 consists of 15 residues. DNA of the CDR3: TGTGCCAGTCGGCCTGTAGCGGCAGCCACAGATACGCAGTATTTT. Translation: CASRPVAAATDTQYF.

The CDR3 region has the DNA TGTGCCAGTAGTATAGAGGGGACAGGGGGCAGGGAGACCCAGTACTTC. It encodes CASSIEGTGGRETQYF. This sequence joins TRBV19 and TRBJ2-5; 12 bases match TRBD1. The CDR3 loop spans 16 amino acids. CDR1 is LNHDA and CDR2 is SQIVND in the germline V gene (reference sequence). The V and J ends lost 0 bases and 5 bases, in that order; junction bases with no gene match: 4. The full variable domain, with the rest looked up from reference TRBV19 and TRBJ2-5, is DGGITQSPKYLFRKEGQNVTLSCEQNLNHDAMYWYRQDPGQGLRLIYYSQIVNDFQKGDIAEGYSVSREKKESFPLTVTSAQKNPTAFYLCASSIEGTGGRETQYFGPGTRLLVL.

This clone has a handful of counts. The rearrangement uses TRBV28 and TRBJ1-5; D not certain. Looked up from germline, CDR1 is MDHEN and CDR2 is SYDVKM. V was clipped by 3 bases and J by 4 bases, with 10 bases between them. The CDR3 consists of 14 residues. The CDR3 here is CASSLVTRNQPQHF. The DNA of the CDR3 is TGTGCCAGCAGTTTGGTCACACGGAATCAGCCCCAGCATTTT.